This TCR beta chain appears in the sequencing data of a study of OX40 agonist ivuxolimab in advanced cancers. The wider study: Prior anti-PD-1, anti-PD-L1 or anti-CTLA-4 therapy did not bar entry, and about 40% had some.

This clone was found once. Only in-frame clones appear in the TCRdb table, and some are missing; sequencing was by immunoSEQ multiplex PCR. The data show some 100,000 clones, roughly 94% seen once. V gave up 6 bases and J gave up 0 bases, with 15 bases separating them. The germline CDR1 and CDR2 sequences are MNHEY and SMNVEV (reference sequence). This CDR3 contains 15 residues. The chain is built from TRBV27 and TRBJ2-7; D not certain. The TCR sequence derives from an adult with an advanced solid tumor such as melanoma, head and neck, liver or kidney cancer. The sequenced sample was CD4+ or CD8+ T cells sorted from blood, obtained in a trial of the OX40 agonist ivuxolimab. The CDR3 reads CASSLGPRSSYEQYF. In DNA form, the CDR3 reads TGTGCCAGCAGCCTCGGACCGAGGAGCTCCTACGAGCAGTACTTC.